Listed here is a single T cell receptor (beta chain). Its specificity is not known. CDR1 DFQATT and CDR2 SNEGSKA come from the germline V gene (reference sequence). This CDR3 spans 13 amino acids. V dropped 6 bases and J dropped 6; count of bases not matched to a gene: 9. These data are taken from a study of blood T cells in healthy people across ages. General observations from the study: Estimates based on one million T cells were treated as lower bounds.

Isolation yielded PBMCs, at least 7 million per sample, in every case. The use of a sample-barcoded 5' primer and a J-beta primer mix characterized a second PCR of roughly 7 to 11 cycles. A single record per CDR3 protein comes from TCRdb applying MiXCR to the 5' RACE reads. This sample has roughly 800,000 distinct CDR3 sequences, with roughly 25% found just once. This sample also appeared in a second study, on T cells of mothers and their children.

The source material was blood. This chain links TRBV20-1 with TRBJ1-2; 8 positions match TRBD1. The clonotype comes from a boy between 10 and 17 years old in good health. CDR3 amino acids: CSAAPVDRDGYTF. Written as DNA, the CDR3 is TGCAGTGCGGCCCCCGTGGACAGGGATGGCTACACCTTC.